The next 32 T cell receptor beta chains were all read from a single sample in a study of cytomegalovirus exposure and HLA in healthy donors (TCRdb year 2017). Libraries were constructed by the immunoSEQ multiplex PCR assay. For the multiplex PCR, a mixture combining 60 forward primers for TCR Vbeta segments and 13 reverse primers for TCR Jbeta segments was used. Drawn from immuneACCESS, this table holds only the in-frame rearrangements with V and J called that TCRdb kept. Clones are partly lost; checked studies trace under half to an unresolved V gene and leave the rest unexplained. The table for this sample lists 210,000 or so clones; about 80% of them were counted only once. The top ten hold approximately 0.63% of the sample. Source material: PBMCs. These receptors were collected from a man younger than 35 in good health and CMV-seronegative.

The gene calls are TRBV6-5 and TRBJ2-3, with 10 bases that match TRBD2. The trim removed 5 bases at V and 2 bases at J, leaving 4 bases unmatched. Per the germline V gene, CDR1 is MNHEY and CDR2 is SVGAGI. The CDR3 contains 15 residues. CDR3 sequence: CASSQGLAFTDTQYF. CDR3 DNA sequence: TGTGCCAGCAGTCAGGGACTAGCGTTCACAGATACGCAGTATTTT.

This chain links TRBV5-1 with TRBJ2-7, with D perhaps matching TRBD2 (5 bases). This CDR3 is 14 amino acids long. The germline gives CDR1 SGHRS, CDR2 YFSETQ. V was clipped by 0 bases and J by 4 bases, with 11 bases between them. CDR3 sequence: CASSLGGRTYEQYF. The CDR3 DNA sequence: TGCGCCAGCAGCTTGGGAGGGAGAACGTACGAGCAGTACTTC. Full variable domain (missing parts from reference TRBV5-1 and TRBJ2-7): KAGVTQTPRYLIKTRGQQVTLSCSPISGHRSVSWYQQTPGQGLQFLFEYFSETQRNKGNFPGRFSGRQFSNSRSEMNVSTLELGDSALYLCASSLGGRTYEQYFGPGTRLTVT.

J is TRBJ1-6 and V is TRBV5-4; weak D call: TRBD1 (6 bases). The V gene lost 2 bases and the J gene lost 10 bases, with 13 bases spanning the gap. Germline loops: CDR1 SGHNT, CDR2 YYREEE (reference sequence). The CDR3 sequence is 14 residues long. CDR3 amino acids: CASSFPRTDSPLHF. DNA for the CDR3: TGTGCCAGCAGCTTTCCGAGGACAGACTCACCCCTCCACTTT.

CDR3 nucleotide sequence: TGTGCCAGCAGCGTGCATACTAGCGGGAGTCTAAGTGAGCAGTTCTTC. Amino acid sequence: CASSVHTSGSLSEQFF. The V gene is TRBV9, the J gene TRBJ2-1; 11 bases match TRBD2. V lost 2 bases and J lost 9; bases outside the gene matches: 10. The CDR3 consists of 16 residues. The germline gives CDR1 SGDLS, CDR2 YYNGEE.

CDR3: CATSRGGAGGRNEQFF. CDR3 coding DNA: TGTGCCACCAGCAGAGGAGGGGCGGGAGGAAGAAATGAGCAGTTCTTC. The chain joins TRBV15 to TRBJ2-1, with 8 bases aligning to TRBD2. The V gene end was trimmed by 1 base and the J gene end by 7 bases; junction bases not matched to a gene: 9. The CDR3 has 16 residues. CDR1 is LNHNV, CDR2 YYDKDF, per germline (reference sequence).

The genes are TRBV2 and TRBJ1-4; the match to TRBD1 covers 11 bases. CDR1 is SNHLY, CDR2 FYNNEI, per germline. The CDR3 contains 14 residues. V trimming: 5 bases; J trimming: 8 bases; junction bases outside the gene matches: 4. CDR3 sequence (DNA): TGTGCCAGCAGTAGGGACAGGGGGAGCGAAAAACTGTTTTTT. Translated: CASSRDRGSEKLFF. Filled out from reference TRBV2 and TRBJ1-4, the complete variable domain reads EPEVTQTPSHQVTQMGQEVILRCVPISNHLYFYWYRQILGQKVEFLVSFYNNEISEKSEIFDDQFSVERPDGSNFTLKIRSTKLEDSAMYFCASSRDRGSEKLFFGSGTQLSVL.

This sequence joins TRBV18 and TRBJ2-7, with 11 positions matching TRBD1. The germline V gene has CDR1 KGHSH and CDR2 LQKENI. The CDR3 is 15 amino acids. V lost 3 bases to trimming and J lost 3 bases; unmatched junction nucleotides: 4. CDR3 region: CASSPPGTGGYEQYF. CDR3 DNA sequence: TGTGCCAGCTCACCCCCCGGGACAGGGGGCTACGAGCAGTACTTC. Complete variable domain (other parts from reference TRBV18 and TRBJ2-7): NAGVMQNPRHLVRRRGQEARLRCSPMKGHSHVYWYRQLPEEGLKFMVYLQKENIIDESGMPKERFSAEFPKEGPSILRIQQVVRGDSAAYFCASSPPGTGGYEQYFGPGTRLTVT.

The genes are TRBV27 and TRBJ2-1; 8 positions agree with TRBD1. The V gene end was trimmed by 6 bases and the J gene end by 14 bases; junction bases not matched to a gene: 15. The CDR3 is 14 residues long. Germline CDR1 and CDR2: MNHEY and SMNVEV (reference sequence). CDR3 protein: CASSPTVSRTGKFF. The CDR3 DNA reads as TGTGCCAGCAGCCCAACAGTCTCCCGGACAGGGAAGTTCTTC.

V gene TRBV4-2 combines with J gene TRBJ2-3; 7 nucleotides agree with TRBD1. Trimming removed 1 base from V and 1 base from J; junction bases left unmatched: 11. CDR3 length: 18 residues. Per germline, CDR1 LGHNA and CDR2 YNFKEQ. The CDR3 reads CASSQVPAGQGGTDTQYF. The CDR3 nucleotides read TGTGCCAGCAGCCAAGTTCCGGCTGGTCAGGGGGGCACAGATACGCAGTATTTT.

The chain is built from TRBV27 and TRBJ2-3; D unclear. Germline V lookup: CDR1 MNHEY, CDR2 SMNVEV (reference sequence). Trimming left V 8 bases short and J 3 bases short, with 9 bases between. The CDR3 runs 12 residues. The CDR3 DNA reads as TGTGCCAGCCGAGGAGTTACAGATACGCAGTATTTT. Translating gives CASRGVTDTQYF.

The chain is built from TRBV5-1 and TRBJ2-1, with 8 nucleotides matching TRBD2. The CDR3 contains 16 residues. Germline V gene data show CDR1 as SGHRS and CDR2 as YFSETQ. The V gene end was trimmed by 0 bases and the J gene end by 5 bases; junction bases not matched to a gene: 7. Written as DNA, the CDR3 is TGCGCCAGCAGCTTGGGGGTAGCGGGAAGGGACAATGAGCAGTTCTTC. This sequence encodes CASSLGVAGRDNEQFF. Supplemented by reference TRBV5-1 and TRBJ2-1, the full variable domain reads KAGVTQTPRYLIKTRGQQVTLSCSPISGHRSVSWYQQTPGQGLQFLFEYFSETQRNKGNFPGRFSGRQFSNSRSEMNVSTLELGDSALYLCASSLGVAGRDNEQFFGPGTRLTVL.

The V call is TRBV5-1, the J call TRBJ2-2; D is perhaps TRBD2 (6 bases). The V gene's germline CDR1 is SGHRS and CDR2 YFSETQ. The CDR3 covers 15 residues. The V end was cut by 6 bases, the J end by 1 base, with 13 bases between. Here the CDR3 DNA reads TGCGCCAGCACCTGGGAGGTCCTGAACACCGGGGAGCTGTTTTTT. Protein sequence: CASTWEVLNTGELFF.

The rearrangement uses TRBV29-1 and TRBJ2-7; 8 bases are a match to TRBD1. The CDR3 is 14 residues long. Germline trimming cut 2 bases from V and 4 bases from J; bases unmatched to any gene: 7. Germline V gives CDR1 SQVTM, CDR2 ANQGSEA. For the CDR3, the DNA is TGCAGCGTTGAATTAGGACAGGGTTCTTACGAGCAGTACTTC. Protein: CSVELGQGSYEQYF.

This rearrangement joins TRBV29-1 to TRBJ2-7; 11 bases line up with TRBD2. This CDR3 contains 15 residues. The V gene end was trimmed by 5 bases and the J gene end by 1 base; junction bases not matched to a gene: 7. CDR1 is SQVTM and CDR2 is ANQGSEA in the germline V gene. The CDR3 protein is CSVWTSGQDSYEQYF. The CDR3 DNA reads TGCAGCGTTTGGACTAGCGGGCAGGATTCCTACGAGCAGTACTTC.

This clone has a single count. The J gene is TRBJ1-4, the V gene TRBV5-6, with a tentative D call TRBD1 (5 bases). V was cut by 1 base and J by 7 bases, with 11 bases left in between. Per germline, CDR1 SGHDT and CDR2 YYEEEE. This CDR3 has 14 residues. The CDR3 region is CASSLNGGSEKLFF. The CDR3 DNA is TGTGCCAGCAGCTTGAACGGGGGTAGTGAAAAACTGTTTTTT.

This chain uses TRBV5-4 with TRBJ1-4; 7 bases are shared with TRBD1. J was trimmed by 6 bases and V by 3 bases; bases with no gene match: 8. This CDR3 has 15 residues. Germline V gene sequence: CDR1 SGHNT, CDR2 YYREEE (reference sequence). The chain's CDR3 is CASSSTGTAYEKLFF. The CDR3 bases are TGTGCCAGCAGCTCCACCGGGACAGCTTATGAAAAACTGTTTTTT. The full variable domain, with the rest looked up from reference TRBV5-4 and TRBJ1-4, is ETGVTQSPTHLIKTRGQQVTLRCSSQSGHNTVSWYQQALGQGPQFIFQYYREEENGRGNFPPRFSGLQFPNYSSELNVNALELDDSALYLCASSSTGTAYEKLFFGSGTQLSVL.

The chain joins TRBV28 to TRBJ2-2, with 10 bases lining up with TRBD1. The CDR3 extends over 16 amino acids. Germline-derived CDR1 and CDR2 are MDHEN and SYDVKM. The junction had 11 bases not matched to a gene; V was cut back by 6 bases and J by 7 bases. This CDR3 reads CASRLPGTGVYGELFF. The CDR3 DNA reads TGTGCCAGCAGGCTACCCGGGACAGGGGTCTACGGGGAGCTGTTTTTT.

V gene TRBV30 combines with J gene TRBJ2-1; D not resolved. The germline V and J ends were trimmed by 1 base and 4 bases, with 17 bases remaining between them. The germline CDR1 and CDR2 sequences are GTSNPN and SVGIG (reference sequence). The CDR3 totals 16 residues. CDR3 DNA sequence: TGTGCCTGGAGTGGTTTTTCCAATGCAGGTTACAATGAGCAGTTCTTC. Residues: CAWSGFSNAGYNEQFF.

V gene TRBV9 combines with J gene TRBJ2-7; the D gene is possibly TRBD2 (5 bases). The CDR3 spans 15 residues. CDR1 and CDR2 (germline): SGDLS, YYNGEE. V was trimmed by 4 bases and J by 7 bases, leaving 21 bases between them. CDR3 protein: CASSPSDSPLWEQYF. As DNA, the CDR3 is TGTGCCAGCAGCCCTTCGGACTCGCCCCTGTGGGAGCAGTACTTC. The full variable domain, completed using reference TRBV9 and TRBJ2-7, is DSGVTQTPKHLITATGQRVTLRCSPRSGDLSVYWYQQSLDQGLQFLIQYYNGEERAKGNILERFSAQQFPDLHSELNLSSLELGDSALYFCASSPSDSPLWEQYFGPGTRLTVT.

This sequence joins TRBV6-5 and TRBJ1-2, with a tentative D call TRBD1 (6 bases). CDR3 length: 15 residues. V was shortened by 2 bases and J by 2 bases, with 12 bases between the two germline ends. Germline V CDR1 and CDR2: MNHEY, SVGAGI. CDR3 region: CASSYGWGRNYGYTF. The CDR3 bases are TGTGCCAGCAGTTACGGGTGGGGGCGGAACTATGGCTACACCTTC.

The DNA of the CDR3 is TGTGCCAGCAGCTTAGCCCAACTAGCGGGAGAGACCCAGTACTTC. Protein sequence: CASSLAQLAGETQYF. This chain links TRBV7-2 with TRBJ2-5; 9 bases agree with TRBD2. V shed 0 bases and J 4 bases; nucleotides not matched to a gene: 3. The germline V gene encodes CDR1 SGHTA and CDR2 FQGNSA. The CDR3 sequence is 15 residues long.

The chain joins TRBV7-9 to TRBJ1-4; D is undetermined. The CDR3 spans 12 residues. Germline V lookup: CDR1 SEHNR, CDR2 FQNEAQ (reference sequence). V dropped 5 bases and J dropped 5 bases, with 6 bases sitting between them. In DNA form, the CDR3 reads TGTGCCAGCAGCCAAATGAATGAAAAACTGTTTTTT. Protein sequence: CASSQMNEKLFF.

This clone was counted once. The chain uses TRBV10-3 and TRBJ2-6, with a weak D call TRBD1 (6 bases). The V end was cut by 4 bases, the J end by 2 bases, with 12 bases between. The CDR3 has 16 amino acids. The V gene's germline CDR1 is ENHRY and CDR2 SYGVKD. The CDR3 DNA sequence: TGTGCCATCAGTGCCACAGGGAGCACTGGGGCCAACGTCCTGACTTTC. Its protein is CAISATGSTGANVLTF.

This CDR3 is CASSREDEQFF. The CDR3, as DNA: TGTGCCAGCAGCAGGGAGGACGAGCAGTTCTTC. This chain connects TRBV21-1 to TRBJ2-1; no check of the table's D call, TRBD2, against the DNA was made. TRBV21-1 is marked as a pseudogene. The CDR3 totals 11 residues.

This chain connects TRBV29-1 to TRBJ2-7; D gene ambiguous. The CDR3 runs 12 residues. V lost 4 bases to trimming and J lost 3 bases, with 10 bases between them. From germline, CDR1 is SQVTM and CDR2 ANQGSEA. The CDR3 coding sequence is TGCAGCGTTGGTGAGGTCCTCTACGAGCAGTACTTC. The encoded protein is CSVGEVLYEQYF.

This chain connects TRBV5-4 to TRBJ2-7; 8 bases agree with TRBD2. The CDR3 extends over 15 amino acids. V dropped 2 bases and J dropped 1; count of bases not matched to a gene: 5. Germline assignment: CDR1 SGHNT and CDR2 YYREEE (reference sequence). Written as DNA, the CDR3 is TGTGCCAGCAGCTTTCGGGCGGGGGGTTCCTACGAGCAGTACTTC. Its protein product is CASSFRAGGSYEQYF. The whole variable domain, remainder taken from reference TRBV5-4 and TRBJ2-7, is ETGVTQSPTHLIKTRGQQVTLRCSSQSGHNTVSWYQQALGQGPQFIFQYYREEENGRGNFPPRFSGLQFPNYSSELNVNALELDDSALYLCASSFRAGGSYEQYFGPGTRLTVT.

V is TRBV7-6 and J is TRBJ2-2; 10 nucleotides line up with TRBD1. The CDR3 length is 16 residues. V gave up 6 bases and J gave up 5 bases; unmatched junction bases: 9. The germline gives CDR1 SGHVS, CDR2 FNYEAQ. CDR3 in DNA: TGTGCCAGCAGTTATCTTAGGACAGGGGGGACCGGGGAGCTGTTTTTT. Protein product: CASSYLRTGGTGELFF.

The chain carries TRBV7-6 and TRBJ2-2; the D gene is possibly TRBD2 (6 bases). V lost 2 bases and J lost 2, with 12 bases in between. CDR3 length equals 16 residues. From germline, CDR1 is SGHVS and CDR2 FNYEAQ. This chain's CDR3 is CASSLSVAVNTGELFF. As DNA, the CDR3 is TGTGCCAGCAGCTTATCAGTAGCGGTAAACACCGGGGAGCTGTTTTTT.

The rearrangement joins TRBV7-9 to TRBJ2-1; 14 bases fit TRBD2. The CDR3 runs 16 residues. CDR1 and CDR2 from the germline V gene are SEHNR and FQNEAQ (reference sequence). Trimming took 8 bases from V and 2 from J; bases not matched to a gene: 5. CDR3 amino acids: CASGTSGRWAYNEQFF. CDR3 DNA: TGTGCCAGCGGGACTAGCGGGAGATGGGCCTACAATGAGCAGTTCTTC.

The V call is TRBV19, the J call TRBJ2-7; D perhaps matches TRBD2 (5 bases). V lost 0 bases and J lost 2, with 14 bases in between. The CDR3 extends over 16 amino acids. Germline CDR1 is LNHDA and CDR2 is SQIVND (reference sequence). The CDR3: CASSIETGVRPYEQYF. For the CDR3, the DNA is TGTGCCAGTAGTATAGAAACCGGGGTACGCCCCTACGAGCAGTACTTC.

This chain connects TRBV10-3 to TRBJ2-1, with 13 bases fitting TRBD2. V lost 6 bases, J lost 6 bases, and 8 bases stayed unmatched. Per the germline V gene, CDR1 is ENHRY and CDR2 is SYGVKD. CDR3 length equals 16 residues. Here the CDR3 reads CAISDTLAGGFNEQFF. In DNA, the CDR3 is TGTGCCATCAGCGATACACTAGCGGGAGGGTTCAATGAGCAGTTCTTC.

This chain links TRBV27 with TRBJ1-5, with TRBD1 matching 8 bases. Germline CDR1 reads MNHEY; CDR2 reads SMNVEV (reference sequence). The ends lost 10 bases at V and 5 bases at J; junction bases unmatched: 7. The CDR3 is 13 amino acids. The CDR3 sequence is CATRTGTDQPQHF. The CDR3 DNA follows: TGTGCCACCCGGACAGGGACGGATCAGCCCCAGCATTTT.